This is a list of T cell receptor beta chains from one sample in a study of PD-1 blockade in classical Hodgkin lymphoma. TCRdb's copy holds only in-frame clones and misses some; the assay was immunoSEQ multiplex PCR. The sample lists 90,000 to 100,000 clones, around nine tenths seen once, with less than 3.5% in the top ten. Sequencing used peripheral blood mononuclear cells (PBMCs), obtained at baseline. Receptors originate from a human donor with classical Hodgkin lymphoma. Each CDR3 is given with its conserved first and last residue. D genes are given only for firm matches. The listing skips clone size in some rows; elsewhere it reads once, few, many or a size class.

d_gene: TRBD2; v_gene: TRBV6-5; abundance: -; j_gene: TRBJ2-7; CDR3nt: TGTGCCAGCAGTTACAGTCTAGCGGGCTACTACGAGCAGTACTTC; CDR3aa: CASSYSLAGYYEQYF
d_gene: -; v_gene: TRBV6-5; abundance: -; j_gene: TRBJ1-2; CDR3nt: TGTGCCAGCAGTTACCTATCCCGGGACGTAGGCTACACCTTC; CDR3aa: CASSYLSRDVGYTF
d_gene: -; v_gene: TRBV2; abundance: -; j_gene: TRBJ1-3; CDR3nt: TGTGCCAGCAGTGAGAGGAGGGACTCTGGAAACACCATATATTTT; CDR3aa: CASSERRDSGNTIYF
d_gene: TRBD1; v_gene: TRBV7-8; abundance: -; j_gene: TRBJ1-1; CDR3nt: TGTGCCAGCAGCGTACAGGGGGCGGACACTGAAGCTTTCTTT; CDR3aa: CASSVQGADTEAFF
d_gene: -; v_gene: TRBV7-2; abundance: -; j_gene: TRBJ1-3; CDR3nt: TGTGCCAGCAGCTTAGGAGTAGGTAGCACCATATATTTT; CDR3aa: CASSLGVGSTIYF
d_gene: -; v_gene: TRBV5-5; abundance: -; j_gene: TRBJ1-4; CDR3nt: TGTGCCAGCACCCCGGGCGGCGACAGGAATGAAAAACTGTTTTTT; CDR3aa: CASTPGGDRNEKLFF
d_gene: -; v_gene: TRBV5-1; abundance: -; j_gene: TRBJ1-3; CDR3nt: TGCGCCAGCAGCTCTGACAGTCGCTTGGAAAACACCATATATTTT; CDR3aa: CASSSDSRLENTIYF
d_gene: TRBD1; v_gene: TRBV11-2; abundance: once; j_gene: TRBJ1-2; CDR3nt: TGTGCCAGCAATCGTGGAGGGGGCGTTGGCTACACCTTC; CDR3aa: CASNRGGGVGYTF
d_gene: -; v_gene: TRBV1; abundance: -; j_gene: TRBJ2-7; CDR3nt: TGCACCAGCAGCCAAGTATTCCTACGCGGGAGGGCTAACTACGAGCAGTACTTC; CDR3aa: CTSSQVFLRGRANYEQYF
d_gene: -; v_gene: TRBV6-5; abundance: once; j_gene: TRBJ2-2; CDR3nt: TGTGCCAGCAGTTCCTCGCTTGCGAACACCGGGGAGCTGTTTTTT; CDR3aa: CASSSSLANTGELFF